The 6 T cell receptor beta chains below come from one sample, sequenced in a study of cytomegalovirus exposure and HLA in healthy donors. PCR employed 60 Vbeta and 13 Jbeta primers. The data were produced by immunoSEQ multiplex PCR, yet TCRdb's version contains in-frame clones alone and is incomplete. The profile shows fewer than 200,000 clones, around 68% of them singletons. Sequencing was done on a sample of PBMCs. The source is a girl between 5 and 17 years old in good health and CMV-seronegative.

CDR3 amino acids: CASSFSSGGPAPPNEQFF. The CDR3 DNA reads TGTGCCAGCAGCTTTTCTAGCGGGGGGCCGGCCCCCCCCAATGAGCAGTTCTTC. The chain has TRBV7-9 and TRBJ2-1; TRBD2 aligns across 11 bases. Germline CDR1 SEHNR, CDR2 FQNEAQ (reference sequence). CDR3 length equals 18 residues. The trim removed 3 bases at V and 6 bases at J, leaving 13 bases unmatched.

This clone was picked up a small number of times. The rearrangement joins TRBV6-6 to TRBJ1-1; 7 bases are shared with TRBD1. CDR1 MNHNY and CDR2 SVGAGI come from the germline V gene (reference sequence). The CDR3 spans 14 residues. V shed 4 bases, J shed 4 bases, and the junction held 6 bases outside the gene matches. The CDR3 DNA is TGTGCCAGCAGTTCCCTAGGGGGCGGCACTGAAGCTTTCTTT. Its translation: CASSSLGGGTEAFF.

The rearrangement links TRBV10-3 to TRBJ2-5; D gene uncertain. Trimming stripped 5 bases from V and 2 bases from J, with 3 bases between. Looked up from germline, CDR1 is ENHRY and CDR2 is SYGVKD. This CDR3 contains 11 residues. This chain's CDR3 is CAISQQETQYF. The CDR3 nucleotides are TGTGCCATCAGTCAGCAAGAGACCCAGTACTTC.

This clone was recorded a few times. J is TRBJ1-5 and V is TRBV4-1, with 8 bases fitting TRBD1. CDR1 and CDR2 from the germline V gene are MGHRA and YSYEKL. J lost 2 bases, V lost 3 bases, and 6 bases had no gene match. The CDR3 is 16 amino acids. The CDR3 sequence: CASSQGQAYGNQPQHF. The CDR3 nucleotides read TGCGCCAGCAGCCAGGGACAGGCCTATGGCAATCAGCCCCAGCATTTT.

This clone was found once. The V and J genes are TRBV19 and TRBJ2-1, with 7 bases aligning to TRBD2. V shed 5 bases, J shed 4 bases, and the junction held 5 bases outside the gene matches. The germline gives CDR1 LNHDA, CDR2 SQIVND (reference sequence). The CDR3 runs 14 residues. The CDR3 coding sequence is TGTGCCAGTAGTTCGCGGGGGAATTACAATGAGCAGTTCTTC. Protein product: CASSSRGNYNEQFF.

The rearrangement uses TRBV5-1 and TRBJ1-4; D is undetermined. There are 14 residues in the CDR3. CDR1 SGHRS and CDR2 YFSETQ come from the germline V gene. The V and J ends lost 4 bases and 7 bases respectively, with 14 bases between them. The CDR3 spells CASSPDPAGEKLFF. The CDR3 DNA sequence: TGCGCCAGCAGCCCGGACCCGGCGGGTGAAAAACTGTTTTTT.